The entry below describes one T cell receptor beta chain. Germline assignment: CDR1 SGHAT and CDR2 FQNNGV. This CDR3 has 14 amino acids. V lost 5 bases and J lost 6; bases outside the gene matches: 8. The source of the sample is a study of blood T cell repertoires in COVID-19. Overall study: Sample material is recorded as cDNA or gDNA derived from T cells, B-cell-depleted T cells, or PBMCs.

How the authors handled the data: Scientists estimated how many nucleated cells there were by amplifying reference gene primers. Data came from immunoSEQ multiplex PCR; TCRdb stores just in-frame clones and leaves some out. Clonal size and the V and J genes are those of that table, whereas D and trimming came from the DNA. Of over 150,000 clones listed, approximately 85% are singletons. The specimen was peripheral blood. The clonotype was recovered from a man between 35 and 55 years old with acute or convalescent COVID-19. This chain uses TRBV11-2 with TRBJ2-7; TRBD1 matches 9 bases. The CDR3 nucleotides read TGTGCCAGCAGCGTGGGACAGGGCATATCCGAGCAGTACTTC. Protein: CASSVGQGISEQYF. The variable domain in full, with the rest retrieved from reference TRBV11-2 and TRBJ2-7, is EAGVAQSPRYKIIEKRQSVAFWCNPISGHATLYWYQQILGQGPKLLIQFQNNGVVDDSQLPKDRFSAERLKGVDSTLKIQPAKLEDSAVYLCASSVGQGISEQYFGPGTRLTVT.